This T cell receptor (beta chain) was obtained from a study of T cell repertoires and leukemia-associated antigens (dated by TCRdb to the late 2010s). Background on the whole study: Per sample, about 5.1 to 7 million read pairs and roughly 3 to 5.0 million effective reads were obtained, for 15 million or so effective reads in total. Using in vitro peptide stimulation of healthy T cells, the study sought to determine the antigen recognized by a TCR Vbeta21 clone earlier detected in CML patients.

CDR1 and CDR2, per the germline V gene (reference sequence), are DFQATT and SNEGSKA. Inclusive of the bounding cysteine and phenylalanine, the CDR3 is 15 residues long. Here the CDR3 DNA is all that survives: 45 bases in frame from base 1. The junction shows trimming of 3 bases on V and 7 bases on J, and the gene matches do not reach 13 bases of it. Study-wide findings and limitations: Direct testing of the expanded clones' antigen specificity and function was not done, and further investigation was required. No significant differences among the four groups were observed in the numbers of Vbeta genes (about 60), Jbeta genes (around 15), VDJ rearrangements, or unique CDR3s.

This clonotype is categorized as medium-sized (0.01 to 0.1%). It lacks a known antigen. Base qualities are missing; no much larger clone stands one base away. CD3+ T cells were initially rested overnight at roughly 2.7 million cells/mL in RPMI 1640 lacking fetal bovine serum. Following the manufacturer's instructions, MACS immunomagnetic beads were used to pull CD3+ T cells out of the PBMCs. Total RNA was extracted from the cultured T cells with TRIzol reagent. 5' rapid amplification of cDNA ends (5'RACE) was the method used to amplify TCRbeta libraries from the RNA. Before sequencing, Qubit, an Agilent instrument, and quantitative PCR were used to check library concentration and integrity. A commercial service provider sequenced the qualified libraries on Illumina HiSeq or MiSeq. In the authors' own workflow: TCR sequences in each sample were identified with MiXCR version 1.8.2. For a clone to be considered qualified, a CDR3 longer than four amino acids, an in-frame nucleotide length, and the absence of a stop codon were required. An effective read was defined as a read containing the complete CDR3 structure. Validation of expanded clones was performed by RT-PCR with 24 Vbeta primers, GeneScan spectratyping, and Sanger sequencing. TCRdb reran the public reads through fastp at Q25 and MiXCR, keeping productive beta chains. For every CDR3 protein sequence, its rows merge into one entry that carries the most common genes and DNA. V and J calls and clone size were set by TCRdb, not the authors. This sample is represented by 12,000 to 15,000 distinct CDR3 sequences; approximately 39% of them were singletons. The top ten clones comprise approximately 8.7% of the sample.

This chain is built from TRBV20-1 and TRBJ1-2, with 8 bases aligning to TRBD1. The sequenced material came from CD3+ T cells sorted from blood and cultured. This sequence was found in a female donor in good health. The DNA sequence follows: TGCAGTGCTAGCCATCTCCTCAGGGGGCTCTCTGGCTACACCTTC. This gives the protein CSASHLLRGLSGYTF.